This T cell receptor beta chain stems from a study of spatial heterogeneity in lung cancer (dated by TCRdb to about 2019). For the wider study: More beta-chain than alpha-chain transcripts were consistently detected, likely reflecting higher beta-chain transcript abundance. Nonsynonymous mutation counts, determined by whole-exome sequencing of tumor tissue, were related to TCR repertoire features. In the raw uncorrected reads, each unique combination of TCR and UMI appeared more than ten times on average. In tumor regions, TCR transcript counts showed a strong correlation with a T cell transcriptional module score from matched bulk RNA-seq. TCR alpha and beta repertoires were quantitatively compared across multiple tumor regions, matched nontumor lung and blood in non-small cell lung cancer. At surgery, 220 tumor regions, roughly 62 matched nontumor lung samples and about 56 PBMC samples were TCR-sequenced for both alpha and beta chains.

What the work shows at the level of the full study, not this receptor alone: The count of ubiquitous expanded TCRs correlated with the count of ubiquitous nonsynonymous mutations, and the count of regional expanded TCRs correlated with the count of regional nonsynonymous mutations. TCR-seq coverage of tumor T cells was estimated at only approximately 7% for alpha chains and 12% to 15% for beta chains. Confirming at a functional level the hypothesis that regional TCRs recognize regional mutations was considered to require additional single-cell paired TCR alpha and beta sequencing. The tumor nonsynonymous mutation count correlated with the number of expanded alpha and beta TCRs within the tumor.

Judged by its sample share, this clonotype qualifies as large (0.1 to 1%). Its antigen remains undetermined. Base qualities are not at hand, and no much larger clone is one base apart. The library was prepared using 5' RACE. These reads were obtained on a NextSeq 500. In the TCR library protocol, a unique molecular identifier was attached to each TCR cDNA molecule so that PCR and sequencing errors could be corrected. The authors' analysis ran thus. TCR identification, UMI-based error correction and CDR3 extraction were performed with Decombinator tools. TCRs above a frequency of 2 per 1,000, corresponding to the top 1% of the tumor frequency distribution, were defined as expanded. Expanded tumor TCRs statistically deemed absent (corrected P<0.05) from at least one tumor region were classed as regional, and all other expanded tumor TCRs were classed as ubiquitous. Renyi diversity was computed with the R vegan package after each repertoire had been subsampled 100 times to 5,000 TCRs. To build CDR3 similarity networks, amino acid triplet string-kernel similarity was used, and CDR3s were connected when their pairwise similarity was above 0.82. The public sequencing data were trimmed at Q25 with fastp and processed into clonotypes with MiXCR by TCRdb, which kept only in-frame beta chains. Rows with a matching CDR3 protein are joined into one entry that keeps the most common DNA and genes. The V and J calls here are based on TCRdb, not the publication. The table for this sample lists a few thousand distinct CDR3 sequences; 2.4% of them were counted only once. Under 9.5% of the sample rests with the top ten.

The sample's time point, from its label and the paper: sample taken at primary tumor resection. The donors were 60 to 80 patients from the lung TRACERx cohort who had early-stage, untreated non-small cell lung cancer. Whole RNA extracted from tumor and nontumor lung tissue, or from cryopreserved PBMC samples, was used for TCR sequencing without cell sorting. Only patients for whom sufficient RNA was available from at least two tumor regions were selected for TCR sequencing. Before being selected, tumor and adjacent nontumor lung specimens were reviewed by a lung pathologist. V sheds 0 bases and J sheds 1 base, leaving 6 bases between their ends. Including the terminal cysteine and phenylalanine, the CDR3 comprises 14 residues. Only the CDR3 part of the read is kept: 42 bases, read in frame from the first base. CDR1 and CDR2, per the germline V gene, are ENHRY and SYGVKD.

This receptor chain uses TRBV10-3 and TRBJ1-1; the D gene identity is not certain. The receptor comes from a male donor with early-stage non-small cell lung cancer. Specimen: lung tumor tissue, collected at surgery. DNA sequence: TGTGCCATCAGTGAGTCAGTACGGAACACTGAAGCTTTCTTT. This gives the protein CAISESVRNTEAFF.